This T cell receptor beta chain was sequenced during a study of blood T cell repertoires in COVID-19. Study information: T cells, B-cell-depleted T cells, or PBMCs supplied cDNA or gDNA.

CDR1 MRHNA and CDR2 SNTAGT come from the germline V gene. The CDR3 consists of 17 residues. Unmatched junction bases numbered 9, after V lost 2 bases and J lost 4 bases. Original methodology: Estimated nucleated cell counts came from reference gene primer amplification. Method: immunoSEQ multiplex PCR; TCRdb's copy keeps in-frame clones and lacks some. V and J calls and clone size are copied from that table; D and trimming were computed from the DNA. The sample includes fewer than 350,000 clones, 86% of them seen just once. The sample taken for sequencing was peripheral blood. This sequence joins TRBV6-4 and TRBJ1-1; 11 bases map to TRBD1. The receptor was isolated from a man aged 35 to 55 with active or convalescent COVID-19. The DNA of the CDR3 is TGTGCCAGCAGTGACACTTGGACAGGGGGCGCGGTCACTGAAGCTTTCTTT. Translating gives CASSDTWTGGAVTEAFF.